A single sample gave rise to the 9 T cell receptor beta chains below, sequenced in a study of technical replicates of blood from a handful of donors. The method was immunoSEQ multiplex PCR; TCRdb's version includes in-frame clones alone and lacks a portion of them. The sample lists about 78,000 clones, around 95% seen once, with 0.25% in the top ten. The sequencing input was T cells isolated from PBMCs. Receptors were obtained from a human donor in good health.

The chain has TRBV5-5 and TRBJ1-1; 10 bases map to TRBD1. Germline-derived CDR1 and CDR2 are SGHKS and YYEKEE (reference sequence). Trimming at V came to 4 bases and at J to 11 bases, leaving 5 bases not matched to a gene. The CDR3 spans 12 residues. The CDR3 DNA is TGTGCCAGCAGCCTGACAGGGGGCGATGCTTTCTTT. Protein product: CASSLTGGDAFF.

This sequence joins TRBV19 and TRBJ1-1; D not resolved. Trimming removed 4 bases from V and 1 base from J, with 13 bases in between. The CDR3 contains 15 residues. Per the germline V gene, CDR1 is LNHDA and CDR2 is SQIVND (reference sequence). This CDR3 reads CASSSFRGPNTEAFF. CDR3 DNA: TGTGCCAGTAGTAGTTTTCGTGGGCCGAACACTGAAGCTTTCTTT.

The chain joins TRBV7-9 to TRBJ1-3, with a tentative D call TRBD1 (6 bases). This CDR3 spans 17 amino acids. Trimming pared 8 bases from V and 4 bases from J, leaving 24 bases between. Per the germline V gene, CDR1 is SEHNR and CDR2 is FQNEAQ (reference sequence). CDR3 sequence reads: CASVKDGTGRWGNTIYF. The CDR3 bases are TGTGCCAGCGTGAAAGACGGCACAGGGCGATGGGGAAACACCATATATTTT.

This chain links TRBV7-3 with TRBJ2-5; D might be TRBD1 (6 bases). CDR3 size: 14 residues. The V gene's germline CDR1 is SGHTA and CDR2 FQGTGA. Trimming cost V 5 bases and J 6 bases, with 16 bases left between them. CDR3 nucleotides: TGTGCCAGCAGCCCCTCAGGGGTTGCTAAGACCCAGTACTTC. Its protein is CASSPSGVAKTQYF.

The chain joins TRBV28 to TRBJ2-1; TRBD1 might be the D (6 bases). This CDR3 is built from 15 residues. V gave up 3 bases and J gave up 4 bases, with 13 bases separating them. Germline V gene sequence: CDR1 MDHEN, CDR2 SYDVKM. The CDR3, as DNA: TGTGCCAGCAGTTTCCTTCGGACAGATTACAATGAGCAGTTCTTC. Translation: CASSFLRTDYNEQFF.

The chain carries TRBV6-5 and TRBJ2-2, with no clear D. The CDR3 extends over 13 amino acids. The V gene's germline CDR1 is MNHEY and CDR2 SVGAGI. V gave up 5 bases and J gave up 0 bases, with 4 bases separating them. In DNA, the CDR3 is TGTGCCAGCAGTGACACGAACACCGGGGAGCTGTTTTTT. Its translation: CASSDTNTGELFF.

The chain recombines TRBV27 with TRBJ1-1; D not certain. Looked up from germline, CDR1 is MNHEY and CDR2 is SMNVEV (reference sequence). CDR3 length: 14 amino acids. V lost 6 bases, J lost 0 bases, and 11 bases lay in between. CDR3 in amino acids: CASRATGMNTEAFF. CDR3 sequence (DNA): TGTGCCAGCAGGGCCACGGGGATGAACACTGAAGCTTTCTTT.

The CDR3 bases are TGCGCCAGCAGCTTGGGAGGGACCGGGGAGCTGTTTTTT. It yields the protein CASSLGGTGELFF. This chain connects TRBV5-1 to TRBJ2-2, with a possible D match to TRBD2 (5 bases). This CDR3 has 13 amino acids. V shed 0 bases and J shed 5 bases, with 5 bases lying between them. Germline V lookup: CDR1 SGHRS, CDR2 YFSETQ.

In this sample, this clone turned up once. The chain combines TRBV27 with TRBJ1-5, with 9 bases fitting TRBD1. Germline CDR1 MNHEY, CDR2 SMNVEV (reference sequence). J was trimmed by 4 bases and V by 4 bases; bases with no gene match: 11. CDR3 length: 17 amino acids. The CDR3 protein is CASSWQATGTGNQPQHF. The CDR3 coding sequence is TGTGCCAGCAGTTGGCAAGCAACCGGGACAGGGAATCAGCCCCAGCATTTT.